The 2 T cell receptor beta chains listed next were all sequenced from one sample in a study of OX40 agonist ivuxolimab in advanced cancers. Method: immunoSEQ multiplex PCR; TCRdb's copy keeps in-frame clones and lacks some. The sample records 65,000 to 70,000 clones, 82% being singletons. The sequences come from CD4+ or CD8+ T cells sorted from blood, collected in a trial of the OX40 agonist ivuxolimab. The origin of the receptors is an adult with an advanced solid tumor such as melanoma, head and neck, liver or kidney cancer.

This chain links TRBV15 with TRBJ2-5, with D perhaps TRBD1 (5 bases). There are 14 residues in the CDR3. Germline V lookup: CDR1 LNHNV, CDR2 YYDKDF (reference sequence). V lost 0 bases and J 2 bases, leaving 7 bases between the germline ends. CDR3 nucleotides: TGTGCCACCAGCAGAGACAGGGCACAAGAGACCCAGTACTTC. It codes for CATSRDRAQETQYF.

The CDR3 nucleotides are TGTGCCAGCAGTGAATGGACTAGCGGGGCCTACGAGCAGTACTTC. Translation gives CASSEWTSGAYEQYF. The V call is TRBV2, the J call TRBJ2-7, with 12 bases matching TRBD2. The CDR3 length is 15 residues. Trimming took 2 bases from V and 2 from J; bases not matched to a gene: 1. From germline, CDR1 is SNHLY and CDR2 FYNNEI.